A single T cell receptor beta chain is shown here with its context. This sample is drawn from a study of human T cells and chemical hapten exposure. The V end lost 0 bases, the J end lost 2 bases, and 11 bases lay between the germline ends. CDR3 length: 16 residues. The germline gives CDR1 MNHNY, CDR2 SVGAGI (reference sequence). The time point here: patch test 2, 6 weeks after DPC sensitization. Treatment in this sample: therapeutic diphenylcyclopropenone sensitization with weekly scalp DPC. In TCRdb, the RACE reads were re-called with MiXCR into one record per CDR3 protein. The repertoire holds 350,000 to 400,000 distinct CDR3 sequences, with around 6% as singletons.

This specimen was whole blood, taken in connection with sensitization to the hapten diphenylcyclopropenone (DPC). The J gene is TRBJ2-4, the V gene TRBV6-6; TRBD1 might be the D (5 bases). This clonotype was obtained from a woman under 30 with alopecia areata. Some clones in this sample may be carry-over from other donors' samples. The DNA for the CDR3 is TGTGCCAGCAGTTACTCCTTGCGGACACCCAAAAACATTCAGTACTTC. As protein: CASSYSLRTPKNIQYF.